These 10 T cell receptor beta chains were sequenced from one sample in a study of T cell repertoires in cytomegalovirus infection. TCRdb independently ran MiXCR on the reads; one entry per CDR3 protein. This table holds fewer than 550,000 distinct CDR3 sequences, approximately 17% found once. Input material: CD8+ T cells from PBMCs. The receptors come from a human donor in good health (CMV status not recorded). Some clones in this sample may be carry-over from other donors' samples.

V usage is TRBV7-3 and J usage is TRBJ2-2, with D perhaps matching TRBD2 (6 bases). The CDR3 runs 15 residues. From germline, CDR1 is SGHTA and CDR2 FQGTGA. Trimming shortened V by 0 bases and J by 6 bases, and 11 bases separated the two germline ends. DNA of the CDR3: TGTGCCAGCAGCTTAACTAGCCGGAGGGCCGGGGAGCTGTTTTTT. This gives the protein CASSLTSRRAGELFF.

This clonotype occurred a few times. The V gene is TRBV20-1, the J gene TRBJ2-3, with a tentative D call TRBD2 (6 bases). The length of the CDR3 is 13 residues. From germline, CDR1 is DFQATT and CDR2 SNEGSKA (reference sequence). Trimming removed 0 bases at V and 4 bases at J, with 8 bases between. The CDR3 spells CSAREAGADTQYF. For the CDR3, the DNA is TGCAGTGCTAGAGAAGCGGGTGCAGATACGCAGTATTTT.

This clonotype was seen at least ten times. This chain links TRBV6-4 with TRBJ2-1; 7 nucleotides match TRBD1. Trimming removed 0 bases from V and 3 bases from J; junction bases left unmatched: 2. CDR3 length equals 15 residues. Per the germline V gene, CDR1 is MRHNA and CDR2 is SNTAGT. CDR3 region: CASSDSPGGYNEQFF. CDR3 in DNA: TGTGCCAGCAGTGACTCACCAGGGGGCTACAATGAGCAGTTCTTC.

This clonotype was recorded many times. The rearrangement joins TRBV10-3 to TRBJ2-5; 8 bases are a match to TRBD2. CDR3 length: 15 residues. Germline V gene lookup returns CDR1 ENHRY and CDR2 SYGVKD. Unmatched junction bases numbered 15, after V lost 10 bases and J lost 5 bases. The CDR3 protein is CATRLAIGGAETQYF. CDR3 in DNA: TGTGCCACCCGACTAGCGATCGGTGGGGCGGAGACCCAGTACTTC.

The rearrangement joins TRBV12-3 or TRBV12-4 to TRBJ1-1, with 7 bases identical to TRBD1. Unmatched junction bases numbered 11, after V lost 5 bases and J lost 5 bases. This CDR3 contains 15 residues. CDR3 bases: TGTGCCAGCAGTCGAACGGCAGGGGGGGGGACTGAAGCTTTCTTT. This encodes CASSRTAGGGTEAFF.

This clonotype was seen a handful of times. The rearrangement uses TRBV7-3 and TRBJ1-1; no clear D. The CDR3 contains 13 residues. The germline V gene has CDR1 SGHTA and CDR2 FQGTGA. Deletions cut 4 bases from V and 2 bases from J, with 8 bases between. This CDR3 reads CASSSVPNTEAFF. Here the CDR3 DNA reads TGTGCCAGCAGCTCGGTCCCTAACACTGAAGCTTTCTTT.

This clonotype was detected ten times or more. CDR3 sequence reads: CASSRRKREATDTQYF. As DNA, the CDR3 is TGCGCCAGCAGCCGCAGGAAGAGGGAAGCCACAGATACGCAGTATTTT. J is TRBJ2-3 and V is TRBV4-1; D might be TRBD2 (5 bases). Germline values: CDR1 MGHRA, CDR2 YSYEKL. Trimming stripped 4 bases from V and 2 bases from J, with 16 bases between. This CDR3 comprises 16 residues.

This clonotype occurred many times. The chain has TRBV7-9 and TRBJ1-4; TRBD1 matches 7 bases. The CDR3 totals 15 residues. CDR1 SEHNR and CDR2 FQNEAQ come from the germline V gene (reference sequence). V gave up 6 bases and J gave up 5 bases; unmatched junction bases: 9. The DNA for the CDR3 is TGTGCCAGCAGGGCTTGGGGGACAGAAAATGAAAAACTGTTTTTT. Translating it yields CASRAWGTENEKLFF.

This clonotype was detected many times. The chain has TRBV14 and TRBJ1-1; 12 bases are shared with TRBD1. Germline V gene data show CDR1 as SGHDN and CDR2 as FVKESK. Trimming cost V 2 bases and J 1 base; bases outside gene matches: 5. The CDR3 covers 17 residues. The CDR3 coding sequence is TGTGCCAGCAGCCAAAGAGGGACAGGGGGCAGGAACACTGAAGCTTTCTTT. Encoded protein: CASSQRGTGGRNTEAFF.

This clonotype has a count of ten or more. The chain links TRBV27 to TRBJ2-7, with 10 positions matching TRBD2. Germline CDR1 reads MNHEY; CDR2 reads SMNVEV (reference sequence). The CDR3 is made up of 17 amino acids. The V and J ends lost 4 bases and 3 bases, in that order; junction bases with no gene match: 12. CDR3 bases: TGTGCCAGCAGTTCGACCATCGGACTAGCGGCAATCTACGAGCAGTACTTC. This encodes CASSSTIGLAAIYEQYF.